The present entry profiles one T cell receptor (beta chain) with its context. This sample was included in a study of T cell changes during pregnancy in multiple sclerosis. Only in-frame clones appear in the TCRdb table, and some are missing; sequencing was by immunoSEQ multiplex PCR. The repertoire consists of under 100,000 clones, with about 91% occurring once and the leading ten covering around 2%. The V gene's germline CDR1 is SGHTA and CDR2 FQGNSA. The CDR3 sequence is 16 residues long. V was cut by 3 bases and J by 5 bases, with 17 bases left in between. Here the sequenced sample was peripheral blood, taken in the first trimester of pregnancy. The chain has TRBV7-2 and TRBJ1-5, with D tentatively TRBD1 (6 bases). The TCR sequence derives from a female donor in good health, enrolled as a control in a pregnancy study. The CDR3 loop is CASSFIGGAGYQPQHF. The CDR3 bases are TGTGCCAGCAGCTTCATTGGGGGCGCAGGGTATCAGCCCCAGCATTTT.